These 28 T cell receptor beta chains came from one sample sequenced in a study of control samples from healthy donors and cancer patients. Generated by immunoSEQ multiplex PCR, the TCRdb table keeps only in-frame clones and is missing some. Here the sample spans 65,000 to 85,000 clones, about nine tenths being singletons. Sequenced: PBMCs. These receptors all stem from a woman aged 45-65 years with colorectal cancer.

The genes are TRBV11-2 and TRBJ2-7; tentative D call: TRBD2 (6 bases). V dropped 6 bases and J dropped 3 bases, with 21 bases sitting between them. The CDR3 consists of 16 residues. Germline V lookup: CDR1 SGHAT, CDR2 FQNNGV. The CDR3 sequence is CASRALAILVHYEQYV. For the CDR3, the DNA is TGTGCCAGCAGAGCACTAGCAATCTTAGTCCACTACGAGCAGTACGTC.

The chain couples TRBV7-8 to TRBJ1-5; D is ambiguous. Trimming left V 1 base short and J 3 bases short, with 13 bases between. The CDR3 runs 16 residues. CDR1 SGHVS and CDR2 FQNEAQ come from the germline V gene. The CDR3 nucleotides read TGTGCCAGCAGCTTAGTGCCAGCCGATTACAATCAGCCCCAGCATTTT. Residues: CASSLVPADYNQPQHF.

The chain has TRBV24-1 and TRBJ2-1; 14 bases fit TRBD2. The CDR3 consists of 16 residues. V lost 4 bases and J lost 8; bases outside the gene matches: 6. Germline V gives CDR1 KGHDR, CDR2 SFDVKD. CDR3 in DNA: TGTGCCACCAGTGACCAGGGACTAGCGGGGGTCGATGAGCAGTTCTTC. Its protein product is CATSDQGLAGVDEQFF.

The gene calls are TRBV3-1 (or the pseudogene TRBV3-2) and TRBJ2-3; 14 bases line up with TRBD2. Germline loops: CDR1 LGHDT, CDR2 YNNKEL (reference sequence). V shed 0 bases, J shed 0 bases, and the junction held 5 bases outside the gene matches. This CDR3 has 19 amino acids. The CDR3 sequence: CASSQENGLAGGSTDTQYF. The DNA of the CDR3 is TGTGCCAGCAGCCAAGAAAACGGACTAGCGGGGGGAAGCACAGATACGCAGTATTTT.

The chain joins TRBV3-1 (or the pseudogene TRBV3-2) to TRBJ1-2; 12 bases fit TRBD1. Germline-derived CDR1 and CDR2 are LGHDT and YNNKEL (reference sequence). Germline trimming cut 1 base from V and 8 bases from J; bases unmatched to any gene: 5. The CDR3 has 15 residues. The CDR3 DNA follows: TGTGCCAGCAGCCAAGCCACCGGGACAGGGGGCGGCTACACCTTC. As protein: CASSQATGTGGGYTF.

The chain couples TRBV5-5 to TRBJ1-1; D is perhaps TRBD1 (5 bases). The V and J ends lost 2 bases and 1 base respectively, with 9 bases between them. The CDR3 totals 14 residues. The germline V gene has CDR1 SGHKS and CDR2 YYEKEE (reference sequence). CDR3: CASSFEGKNTEAFF. The CDR3 DNA reads TGTGCCAGCAGCTTTGAGGGGAAGAACACTGAAGCTTTCTTT.

This clone appeared once. The chain employs TRBV6-5 and TRBJ2-3, with D hard to call. Germline V gives CDR1 MNHEY, CDR2 SVGAGI. Trimming stripped 6 bases from V and 2 bases from J, with 12 bases between. This CDR3 spans 14 amino acids. The CDR3 DNA sequence: TGTGCCAGCAGCCCCTTCGGGTCCACAGATACGCAGTATTTT. Encoded protein: CASSPFGSTDTQYF.

The CDR3 coding sequence is TGTGCCAGTGCCCGCTCTGGGGCCAACGTCCTGACTTTC. Its protein product is CASARSGANVLTF. The chain links TRBV7-3 to TRBJ2-6; D is uncertain. The CDR3 runs 13 residues. Germline-derived CDR1 and CDR2 are SGHTA and FQGTGA. Trimming took 9 bases from V and 0 from J, leaving 6 bases between them.

This chain connects TRBV11-1 to TRBJ2-1; D not certain. The V gene lost 4 bases and the J gene lost 7 bases, with 8 bases spanning the gap. The CDR3 totals 12 residues. Germline lookup yields CDR1 SGHAT and CDR2 FQDESV (reference sequence). CDR3 sequence: CASSYGGNEQFF. CDR3 in DNA: TGTGCCAGCAGCTATGGTGGTAATGAGCAGTTCTTC.

The chain has TRBV5-5 and TRBJ1-2; the match to TRBD1 covers 10 bases. The CDR3 is made up of 17 amino acids. The V segment lost 0 bases and the J segment 8 bases; nucleotides outside the gene matches: 13. Germline lookup yields CDR1 SGHKS and CDR2 YYEKEE (reference sequence). The CDR3, as DNA: TGTGCCAGCAGCTTGGCCGGACAGGGGGTGGTCAGGAGAGGCTACACCTTC. It translates to CASSLAGQGVVRRGYTF.

This clone was counted a few times. The genes are TRBV7-9 and TRBJ1-2; possibly TRBD1 for D (5 bases). The CDR3 covers 15 residues. V gave up 8 bases and J gave up 5 bases, with 21 bases separating them. In germline, CDR1 is SEHNR, CDR2 FQNEAQ (reference sequence). The CDR3 sequence: CASLGRGAEGYGYTF. DNA of the CDR3: TGTGCCAGCTTGGGACGGGGTGCGGAAGGGTATGGCTACACCTTC. Full variable domain (rest looked up from reference TRBV7-9 and TRBJ1-2): DTGVSQNPRHKITKRGQNVTFRCDPISEHNRLYWYRQTLGQGPEFLTYFQNEAQLEKSRLLSDRFSAERPKGSFSTLEIQRTEQGDSAMYLCASLGRGAEGYGYTFGSGTRLTVV.

This chain's CDR3 is CASVLGGNYNEQFF. CDR3 bases: TGTGCCAGCGTCCTGGGGGGGAACTACAATGAGCAGTTCTTC. The genes are TRBV6-5 and TRBJ2-1; 7 positions agree with TRBD2. The junction had 7 bases not matched to a gene; V was cut back by 8 bases and J by 3 bases. Germline lookup yields CDR1 MNHEY and CDR2 SVGAGI. The CDR3 runs to 14 residues.

The chain couples TRBV7-9 to TRBJ2-1; D call uncertain. This CDR3 is 14 amino acids long. V shed 5 bases and J shed 7 bases, with 15 bases lying between them. Germline assignment: CDR1 SEHNR and CDR2 FQNEAQ (reference sequence). CDR3 in amino acids: CASSKLPPLNEQFF. In DNA form, the CDR3 reads TGTGCCAGCAGCAAACTCCCCCCGCTAAATGAGCAGTTCTTC. Combining the CDR3 with reference TRBV7-9 and TRBJ2-1 gives the whole variable domain DTGVSQNPRHKITKRGQNVTFRCDPISEHNRLYWYRQTLGQGPEFLTYFQNEAQLEKSRLLSDRFSAERPKGSFSTLEIQRTEQGDSAMYLCASSKLPPLNEQFFGPGTRLTVL.

The J gene is TRBJ2-5, the V gene TRBV28, with D possibly being TRBD1 (6 bases). The CDR3 has 14 amino acids. Per the germline V gene, CDR1 is MDHEN and CDR2 is SYDVKM. Trimming removed 5 bases at V and 8 bases at J, with 18 bases between. The DNA for the CDR3 is TGTGCCAGCAGTCCTGGGACATTCCAATTCACCCAGTACTTC. Translated: CASSPGTFQFTQYF.

V gene TRBV5-1 combines with J gene TRBJ2-7; maybe TRBD2 (6 bases). Per germline, CDR1 SGHRS and CDR2 YFSETQ. Trimming shortened V by 4 bases and J by 2 bases, and 13 bases separated the two germline ends. The CDR3 loop spans 14 amino acids. The CDR3 region has the DNA TGCGCCAGCAGCGAGGGACTCCCTCCCTACGAGCAGTACGTC. Encoded protein: CASSEGLPPYEQYV.

This chain uses TRBV7-9 with TRBJ1-6; tentative D call: TRBD1 (5 bases). This CDR3 is built from 16 residues. Trimming took 5 bases from V and 7 from J, leaving 18 bases between them. Looked up from germline, CDR1 is SEHNR and CDR2 is FQNEAQ (reference sequence). CDR3 sequence (DNA): TGTGCCAGCAGCGACTCCGGGACGGAACCAAATTCACCCCTCCACTTT. Protein: CASSDSGTEPNSPLHF. The full variable domain, completed using reference TRBV7-9 and TRBJ1-6, is DTGVSQNPRHKITKRGQNVTFRCDPISEHNRLYWYRQTLGQGPEFLTYFQNEAQLEKSRLLSDRFSAERPKGSFSTLEIQRTEQGDSAMYLCASSDSGTEPNSPLHFGNGTRLTVT.

The chain recombines TRBV3-1 (or the pseudogene TRBV3-2) with TRBJ2-1; 12 bases agree with TRBD2. CDR1 and CDR2 from the germline V gene are LGHDT and YNNKEL (reference sequence). Trimming took 1 base from V and 10 from J; bases not matched to a gene: 5. The CDR3 length is 15 residues. This CDR3 is CASSQATSGGKEQFF. The CDR3 coding sequence is TGTGCCAGCAGCCAAGCGACTAGCGGGGGAAAGGAGCAGTTCTTC.

This chain joins TRBV4-1 and TRBJ1-6, with unresolved D. The germline gives CDR1 MGHRA, CDR2 YSYEKL. V lost 4 bases and J lost 9, with 19 bases in between. The CDR3 is 16 amino acids. CDR3 residues: CASSPEGLPTSSPLHF. In nucleotides, the CDR3 is TGCGCCAGCAGCCCAGAAGGACTCCCAACTAGTTCACCCCTCCACTTT.

V and J are TRBV19 and TRBJ2-3; TRBD1 matches at 8 bases. Germline V gene data show CDR1 as LNHDA and CDR2 as SQIVND (reference sequence). Losses at the gene ends were 5 bases for V and 1 base for J; bases not matched to a gene: 5. The length of the CDR3 is 15 residues. CDR3 residues: CASSQPGQGTDTQYF. CDR3 DNA: TGTGCCAGTAGTCAACCGGGACAGGGCACAGATACGCAGTATTTT.

Only one count was recorded for this clone. This chain connects TRBV24-1 to TRBJ1-2; 8 nucleotides align to TRBD1. The CDR3 contains 14 residues. The germline CDR1 and CDR2 sequences are KGHDR and SFDVKD. V was clipped by 4 bases and J by 5 bases; unmatched bases: 5. The CDR3 here is CATSESGQGYGYTF. In DNA form, the CDR3 reads TGTGCCACCAGTGAATCTGGACAGGGATATGGCTACACCTTC.

The chain recombines TRBV6-6 with TRBJ1-2; D remains ambiguous. The CDR3 consists of 13 residues. The V gene lost 5 bases and the J gene lost 8 bases, with 15 bases spanning the gap. Germline V gene lookup returns CDR1 MNHNY and CDR2 SVGAGI (reference sequence). The CDR3 loop is CASSDDPTWGYTF. The CDR3 DNA reads as TGTGCCAGCAGTGACGACCCTACCTGGGGCTACACCTTC.

The genes are TRBV24-1 and TRBJ2-3; D is uncertain. Trimming stripped 9 bases from V and 6 bases from J, with 6 bases between. The CDR3 spans 10 residues. From germline, CDR1 is KGHDR and CDR2 SFDVKD. CDR3 amino acids: CATAEDTQYF. The CDR3 region has the DNA TGTGCCACCGCCGAGGATACGCAGTATTTT.

This sequence joins TRBV6-5 and TRBJ1-1; 8 bases agree with TRBD1. Looked up from germline, CDR1 is MNHEY and CDR2 is SVGAGI. This CDR3 contains 13 residues. V trimming: 4 bases; J trimming: 6 bases; junction bases outside the gene matches: 4. This chain's CDR3 is CASSWAGGPEAFF. CDR3 sequence (DNA): TGTGCCAGCAGTTGGGCAGGGGGCCCTGAAGCTTTCTTT.

The sample holds one count of this clone. The chain is built from TRBV29-1 and TRBJ1-1; D gene uncertain. Deletions cut 6 bases from V and 3 bases from J, with 11 bases between. Germline V gene sequence: CDR1 SQVTM, CDR2 ANQGSEA. CDR3 size: 12 residues. This CDR3 is CSVRFWDTEAFF. CDR3 DNA: TGCAGCGTCAGATTTTGGGACACTGAAGCTTTCTTT.

CDR3 bases: TGTGCCAGCAGGCGGGGGAGCAATCAGCCCCAGCATTTT. This encodes CASRRGSNQPQHF. The J gene is TRBJ1-5, the V gene TRBV12-3 or TRBV12-4; the D gene is possibly TRBD1 (5 bases). The CDR3 loop spans 13 amino acids. The ends were cut back, 6 bases at V and 1 base at J, with 7 bases in the middle.

In the case of this clone: The same CDR3 is also encoded by other DNA sequences in this sample. This chain joins TRBV5-1 and TRBJ2-5, with 10 bases that match TRBD1. V dropped 4 bases and J dropped 5; count of bases not matched to a gene: 2. CDR3 size: 13 residues. Germline V gene sequence: CDR1 SGHRS, CDR2 YFSETQ. The CDR3 reads CASSPGQGETQYF. As DNA, the CDR3 is TGCGCCAGCAGCCCGGGACAGGGGGAGACCCAGTACTTC.

This chain connects TRBV9 to TRBJ1-1; the D gene is possibly TRBD1 (6 bases). Germline lookup yields CDR1 SGDLS and CDR2 YYNGEE. Trimming shortened V by 4 bases and J by 3 bases, and 10 bases separated the two germline ends. The CDR3 is made up of 13 amino acids. The CDR3 here is CASSTQGDTEAFF. DNA of the CDR3: TGTGCCAGCAGCACACAGGGAGACACTGAAGCTTTCTTT.

V and J are TRBV18 and TRBJ1-2, with 10 bases matching TRBD1. The CDR3 is 18 residues long. Trimming removed 3 bases from V and 4 bases from J; junction bases left unmatched: 14. Germline V gives CDR1 KGHSH, CDR2 LQKENI. The CDR3 here is CASSPIPSKDRGAYGYTF. The CDR3 DNA reads TGTGCCAGCTCACCTATCCCTTCAAAGGACAGGGGGGCCTATGGCTACACCTTC.